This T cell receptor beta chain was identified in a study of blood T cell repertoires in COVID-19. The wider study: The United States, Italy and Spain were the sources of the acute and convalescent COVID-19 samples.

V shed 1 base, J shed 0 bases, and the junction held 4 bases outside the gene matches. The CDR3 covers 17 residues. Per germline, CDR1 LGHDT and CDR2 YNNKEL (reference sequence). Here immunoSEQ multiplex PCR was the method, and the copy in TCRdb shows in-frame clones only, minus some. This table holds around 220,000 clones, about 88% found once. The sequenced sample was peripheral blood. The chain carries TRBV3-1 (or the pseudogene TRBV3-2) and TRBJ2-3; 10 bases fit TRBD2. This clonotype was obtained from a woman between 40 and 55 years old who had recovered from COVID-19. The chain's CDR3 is CASSQATSGTSTDTQYF. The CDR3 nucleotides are TGTGCCAGCAGCCAAGCTACTAGCGGGACTAGCACAGATACGCAGTATTTT.